A selection of T cell receptor beta chains follows, all from one sample in a study of T cells after yellow fever vaccination. One entry per CDR3 protein, called by TCRdb with MiXCR from the 5' RACE reads. The data contain some 340,000 distinct CDR3 sequences, roughly 4% of them singletons. The source material was PBMCs, sampled 5 days after the yellow fever booster vaccination. The receptors derive from a young man who received the YFV17D yellow fever vaccine. Both conserved end residues are part of each CDR3.

j_call: TRBJ2-5
v_call: TRBV2
cdr3_aa: CASRPLAGASETQYF

j_call: TRBJ1-1
v_call: TRBV9
cdr3_aa: CASSPPPGSSTEAFF

j_call: TRBJ2-2
v_call: TRBV19
cdr3_aa: CASSMVSGTGELFF

j_call: TRBJ2-1
v_call: TRBV7-2
cdr3_aa: CASSTRPLAGGQFF

j_call: TRBJ1-1
v_call: TRBV7-9
cdr3_aa: CASTLGAGTEAFF

j_call: TRBJ2-5
v_call: TRBV30
cdr3_aa: CAWSVGRVQETQYF

j_call: TRBJ2-1
v_call: TRBV12-3/TRBV12-4
cdr3_aa: CASSPLDSLAEFSYNEQFF

j_call: TRBJ2-3
v_call: TRBV5-4
cdr3_aa: CASSLSGNTDTQYF

j_call: TRBJ1-2
v_call: TRBV20-1
cdr3_aa: CSARVEWDLWGYTF

j_call: TRBJ2-5
v_call: TRBV29-1
cdr3_aa: CSAPVGGYQETQYF

j_call: TRBJ1-3
v_call: TRBV5-6
cdr3_aa: CASSVGGGGYGGNTIYF

j_call: TRBJ1-5
v_call: TRBV7-2
cdr3_aa: CASRRGGNQPQHF

j_call: TRBJ1-1
v_call: TRBV28
cdr3_aa: CASSLGQGRGNTEAFF

j_call: TRBJ2-1
v_call: TRBV4-2
cdr3_aa: CASSQFYNEQFF

j_call: TRBJ1-1
v_call: TRBV7-9
cdr3_aa: CASNGGTNTEAFF

j_call: TRBJ2-1
v_call: TRBV4-1
cdr3_aa: CASSQSGASEQFF

j_call: TRBJ2-5
v_call: TRBV4-1
cdr3_aa: CASSQYGGPGETQYF

j_call: TRBJ1-2
v_call: TRBV2
cdr3_aa: CASSVDGTRRNLYGYTF

j_call: TRBJ2-1
v_call: TRBV12-3/TRBV12-4
cdr3_aa: CASSPRLANNEQFF

j_call: TRBJ1-2
v_call: TRBV27
cdr3_aa: CASSIDPGHQDGYTF

j_call: TRBJ2-3
v_call: TRBV4-3
cdr3_aa: CASSQLARTDTQYF

j_call: TRBJ2-7
v_call: TRBV9
cdr3_aa: CASSVEGPSPTKEQYF

j_call: TRBJ2-5
v_call: TRBV2
cdr3_aa: CASRQGSQETQYF

j_call: TRBJ2-3
v_call: TRBV5-5
cdr3_aa: CASSLVSGSADTQYF

j_call: TRBJ1-4
v_call: TRBV12-3/TRBV12-4
cdr3_aa: CASSLFIGAANEKLFF

j_call: TRBJ2-3
v_call: TRBV7-3
cdr3_aa: CASSLMVSDTQYF

j_call: TRBJ2-3
v_call: TRBV6-2/TRBV6-3
cdr3_aa: CASSSLRLAGMTDTQYF

j_call: TRBJ1-1
v_call: TRBV20-1
cdr3_aa: CSARTGGSNTEAFF

j_call: TRBJ1-2
v_call: TRBV5-1
cdr3_aa: CASHGGDSIQYGYTF

j_call: TRBJ2-3
v_call: TRBV4-2
cdr3_aa: CASSQDRTSTDTQYF

j_call: TRBJ1-1
v_call: TRBV6-1
cdr3_aa: CASSAWGRGRDTEAFF

j_call: TRBJ2-2
v_call: TRBV4-1
cdr3_aa: CASGGPNTGELFF

j_call: TRBJ2-5
v_call: TRBV5-4
cdr3_aa: CASSLGGGAVETQYF

j_call: TRBJ1-1
v_call: TRBV18
cdr3_aa: CASSPRNLNTEAFF

j_call: TRBJ1-2
v_call: TRBV7-6
cdr3_aa: CASSHGTGNGYTF

j_call: TRBJ2-3
v_call: TRBV20-1
cdr3_aa: CSARNSLAGGTDTQYF

j_call: TRBJ2-3
v_call: TRBV7-2
cdr3_aa: CASSLAAGGGYTQYF

j_call: TRBJ2-5
v_call: TRBV29-1
cdr3_aa: CSVGWAGQETQYF

j_call: TRBJ1-2
v_call: TRBV7-9
cdr3_aa: CASSFGRFYGYTF

j_call: TRBJ2-7
v_call: TRBV7-9
cdr3_aa: CASSSDWDSLTEQYF

j_call: TRBJ1-1
v_call: TRBV12-3/TRBV12-4
cdr3_aa: CASSRGPGSTEAFF

j_call: TRBJ2-2
v_call: TRBV15
cdr3_aa: CATSRGAGTGELFF

j_call: TRBJ2-7
v_call: TRBV25-1
cdr3_aa: CASSEPGLAGYEQYF

j_call: TRBJ2-1
v_call: TRBV25-1
cdr3_aa: CASSEQGGYNEQFF

j_call: TRBJ2-7
v_call: TRBV4-3
cdr3_aa: CASSQDRSSGAEQYF

j_call: TRBJ2-7
v_call: TRBV12-3/TRBV12-4
cdr3_aa: CASSSIYEQYF

j_call: TRBJ1-5
v_call: TRBV6-1
cdr3_aa: CASSEVLAGRNHF

j_call: TRBJ2-7
v_call: TRBV5-1
cdr3_aa: CASSLDGSSYEQYF

j_call: TRBJ2-3
v_call: TRBV20-1
cdr3_aa: CSARDYDITDTQYF

j_call: TRBJ1-2
v_call: TRBV18
cdr3_aa: CASSPVPSGGAGYGYTF